This record concerns one TCR beta chain sequence. The sample comes from a study of blood T cell repertoires in COVID-19. Study details: Samples came from the United States, Italy and Spain, spanning acute and convalescent COVID-19. The cDNA or gDNA used as material had been derived from T cells, B-cell-depleted T cells, or PBMCs.

The data were produced by immunoSEQ multiplex PCR, yet TCRdb's version contains in-frame clones alone and is incomplete. The sample holds about 300,000 clones, around 87% seen once. The germline CDR1 and CDR2 sequences are SEHNR and FQNEAQ (reference sequence). The CDR3 covers 14 residues. The V gene lost 0 bases and the J gene lost 7 bases, with 10 bases spanning the gap. The chain carries TRBV7-9 and TRBJ2-1, with D perhaps TRBD1 (5 bases). This sequence was found in a woman between 40 and 55 years old who had recovered from COVID-19. The sample comprised peripheral blood. CDR3 in DNA: TGTGCCAGCAGCTTAGCGTCAGGGTGGAATGAGCAGTTCTTC. This translates into CASSLASGWNEQFF.